This T cell receptor (beta chain) derives from a study of cytomegalovirus exposure and HLA in healthy donors. The study, taken as a whole, reports: The CMV antigen specificity of a few CMV-associated chains was confirmed through in vitro analysis. In a later analysis, first-cohort TCR clusters were found to tend to co-occur in the approximately 120 validation repertoires.

The CDR3 is 13 residues long. With V trimmed by 10 bases and J by 7 bases, 10 bases remained unmatched. Germline V gives CDR1 MNHEY, CDR2 SMNVEV (reference sequence). A remark on this clone: Its antigen remains unidentified.

Sequenced by immunoSEQ multiplex PCR; TCRdb stores in-frame clones only, minus some. The table shows about 400,000 clones, with around 86% occurring only once. From the approximately 120-subject validation cohort, which was separate from the approximately 670-subject first cohort, the donors were drawn. The sequenced sample was PBMCs. The chain uses TRBV27 and TRBJ2-7; 10 nucleotides align to TRBD2. The source is a young woman in good health and CMV-seronegative. The CDR3 sequence is CATLAGGRGEQYF. Here the CDR3 DNA reads TGTGCCACCTTAGCGGGGGGCAGAGGAGAGCAGTACTTC.